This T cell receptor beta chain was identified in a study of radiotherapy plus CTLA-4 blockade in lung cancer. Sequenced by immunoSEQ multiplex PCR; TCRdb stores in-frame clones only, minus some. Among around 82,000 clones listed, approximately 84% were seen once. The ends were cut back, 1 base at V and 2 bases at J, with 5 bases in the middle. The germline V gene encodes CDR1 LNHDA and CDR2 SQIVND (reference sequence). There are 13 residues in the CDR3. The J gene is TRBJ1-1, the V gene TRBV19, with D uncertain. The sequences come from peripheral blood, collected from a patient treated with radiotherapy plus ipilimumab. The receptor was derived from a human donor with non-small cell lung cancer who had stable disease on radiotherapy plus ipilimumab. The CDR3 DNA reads TGTGCCAGTAGTATAGTACCTAACACTGAAGCTTTCTTT. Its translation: CASSIVPNTEAFF. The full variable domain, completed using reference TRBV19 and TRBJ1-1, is DGGITQSPKYLFRKEGQNVTLSCEQNLNHDAMYWYRQDPGQGLRLIYYSQIVNDFQKGDIAEGYSVSREKKESFPLTVTSAQKNPTAFYLCASSIVPNTEAFFGQGTRLTVV.